This is a list of T cell receptor beta chains from one sample in a study of T cell responses to AZD1222 COVID-19 vaccine. Clones were read by immunoSEQ multiplex PCR, and TCRdb kept only the in-frame ones, dropping some. The table lists roughly 130,000 clones, about 90% of them singletons. This sample comprised peripheral blood, obtained on day 0 of AZD1222 vaccination. The source is an adult in good health. CDR3s include the opening cysteine and the closing phenylalanine or tryptophan. The D gene is left open where the match is weak.

V	D	J	CDR3	DNA
TRBV2	NA	TRBJ1-1	CASSKDRTYEAFF	TGTGCCAGCAGCAAGGATCGGACATACGAAGCTTTCTTT
TRBV28	NA	TRBJ2-7	CASSRTGLSPYEQYF	TGTGCCAGCAGTCGTACCGGGTTGAGCCCCTACGAGCAGTACTTC
TRBV19	TRBD1	TRBJ1-4	CASSRGPPGQGTDQLFF	TGTGCCAGTAGTAGGGGACCACCGGGACAGGGGACGGATCAGCTGTTTTTT
TRBV11-2	NA	TRBJ1-1	CASSLQPNTEAFF	TGTGCCAGCAGCTTACAGCCGAACACTGAAGCTTTCTTT
TRBV7-6	TRBD1	TRBJ1-2	CASSHRTGDGYTF	TGTGCCAGCAGCCACCGGACAGGGGATGGCTACACCTTC
TRBV28	TRBD1	TRBJ1-4	CASSLGQGTEKLFF	TGTGCCAGCAGTCTCGGACAGGGGACTGAAAAACTGTTTTTT
TRBV28	TRBD1	TRBJ1-6	CASRTTPGQGYGSPLHF	TGTGCCAGCAGAACAACCCCGGGACAGGGCTATGGTTCACCCCTCCACTTT
TRBV19	TRBD1	TRBJ1-1	CASSIVQGAGTEAFF	TGTGCCAGTAGTATAGTCCAGGGGGCAGGGACTGAAGCTTTCTTT
TRBV30	NA	TRBJ1-6	CAWSVGQGGSPLHF	TGTGCCTGGAGTGTGGGGCAGGGCGGTTCACCCCTCCACTTT
TRBV6-2/TRBV6-3	TRBD1	TRBJ2-3	CASSPAPSKTGRGTDTQYF	TGTGCCAGCAGTCCCGCTCCTTCGAAGACAGGGAGAGGCACAGATACGCAGTATTTT
TRBV5-1	NA	TRBJ1-1	CASSLDRMNTEAFF	TGCGCCAGCAGCTTGGACAGGATGAACACTGAAGCTTTCTTT